Sequencing of this T cell receptor beta chain was carried out in a study of shared clonotypes between healthy human individuals. Terminally differentiated effector memory CD45RA+ cells were left out of the naive CD8 fraction, which was CD45RO-negative and positively selected for CCR7. The CDR3 sequence is 12 residues long. Trimming pared 1 base from V and 8 bases from J, leaving 8 bases between. CDR1 and CDR2 (germline): SGHNT, YENEEA. For every subset, genomic DNA was evenly distributed across several immunoSEQ plates. Sequencing used immunoSEQ multiplex PCR; TCRdb keeps in-frame clones, though not all of them. The table shows some 580,000 clones, with roughly 98% occurring only once.

The chain combines TRBV11-3 with TRBJ1-1; tentative D call: TRBD1 (5 bases). This TCR was recovered from a young man in good health. The sequencing sample was made of naive CD8+ T cells sorted from blood. This CDR3 is CASSLGAGEAFF. The DNA for the CDR3 is TGTGCCAGCAGCTTAGGGGCAGGGGAAGCTTTCTTT.